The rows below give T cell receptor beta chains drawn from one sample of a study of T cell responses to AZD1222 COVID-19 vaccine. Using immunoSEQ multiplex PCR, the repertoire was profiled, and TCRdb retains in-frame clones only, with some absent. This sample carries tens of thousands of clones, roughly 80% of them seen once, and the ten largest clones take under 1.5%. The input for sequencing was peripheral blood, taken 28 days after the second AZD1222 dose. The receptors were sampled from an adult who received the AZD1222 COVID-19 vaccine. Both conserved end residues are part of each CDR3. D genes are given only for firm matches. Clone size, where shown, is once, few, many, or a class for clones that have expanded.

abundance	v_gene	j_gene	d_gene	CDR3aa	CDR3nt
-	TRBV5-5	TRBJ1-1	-	CASSLDLNTEAFF	TGTGCCAGCAGCTTGGATTTGAACACTGAAGCTTTCTTT
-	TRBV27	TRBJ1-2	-	CASSLSAERSYGYTF	TGTGCCAGCAGTTTATCGGCAGAACGGTCCTATGGCTACACCTTC
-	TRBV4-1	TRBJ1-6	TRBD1	CASSQDWQGARLHF	TGCGCCAGCAGCCAAGATTGGCAGGGGGCCCGCTTGCACTTT
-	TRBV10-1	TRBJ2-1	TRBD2	CARLTSGCSYNEQFF	TGCGCCAGGCTAACTAGCGGATGCTCCTACAATGAGCAGTTCTTC
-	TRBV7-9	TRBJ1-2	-	CATSGSGDYGYTF	TGTGCCACTTCCGGGTCCGGGGACTATGGCTACACCTTC
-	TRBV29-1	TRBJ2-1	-	CSVEGEGVILYNEQFF	TGCAGCGTTGAAGGGGAGGGGGTCATTTTATACAATGAGCAGTTCTTC
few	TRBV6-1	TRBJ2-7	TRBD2	CASSEVGTSELVQYF	TGTGCCAGCAGTGAAGTAGGGACTAGCGAGCTGGTGCAGTACTTC
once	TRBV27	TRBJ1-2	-	CASSGEGLHQLYGYTF	TGTGCCAGCAGTGGGGAGGGACTTCACCAATTATATGGCTACACCTTC
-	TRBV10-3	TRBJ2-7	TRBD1	CAINRGIGSSYEQYF	TGTGCCATAAACAGGGGTATCGGAAGCTCCTACGAGCAGTACTTC
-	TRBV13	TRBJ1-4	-	CASSSASTNEKLFF	TGTGCCAGCAGCTCCGCTTCAACTAATGAAAAACTGTTTTTT
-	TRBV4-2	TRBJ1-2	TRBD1	CASSHPGQGGYGYTF	TGTGCCAGCAGCCACCCCGGACAGGGAGGCTATGGCTACACCTTC
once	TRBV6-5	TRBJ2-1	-	CASSTDFSRVNEQFF	TGTGCCAGCAGTACGGACTTCTCAAGGGTAAATGAGCAGTTCTTC
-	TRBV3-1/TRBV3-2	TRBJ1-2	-	CASSQDVGGRGYTF	TGTGCCAGCAGCCAAGATGTCGGGGGCAGGGGCTACACCTTC
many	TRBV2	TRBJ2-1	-	CASSETGNEQFF	TGTGCCAGCAGTGAAACTGGCAATGAGCAGTTCTTC
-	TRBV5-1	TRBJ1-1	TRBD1	CASSLGGTDYTEAFF	TGCGCCAGCAGCTTGGGGGGGACAGACTACACTGAAGCTTTCTTT
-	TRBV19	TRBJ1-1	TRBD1	CASSKDRGPAFF	TGTGCCAGTAGCAAGGACAGGGGGCCAGCTTTCTTT
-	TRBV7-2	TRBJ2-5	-	CASSLAREVKETQYF	TGTGCCAGCAGCTTAGCGCGAGAAGTAAAAGAGACCCAGTACTTC
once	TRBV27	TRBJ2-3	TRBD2	CASSFRGRVLADTQYF	TGTGCCAGCAGTTTTCGCGGGAGGGTTCTTGCAGATACGCAGTATTTT
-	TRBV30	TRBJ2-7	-	CAWSTISEQYF	TGTGCCTGGAGTACCATCAGCGAGCAGTACTTC
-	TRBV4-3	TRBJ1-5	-	CASSPYRVLNQPQHF	TGCGCCAGCAGCCCGTACAGGGTGCTCAATCAGCCCCAGCATTTT
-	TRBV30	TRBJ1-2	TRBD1	CAWSELGQGGYGYTF	TGTGCCTGGAGTGAGTTAGGACAGGGCGGCTATGGCTACACCTTC
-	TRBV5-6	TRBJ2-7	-	CASSLAPGEQYF	TGTGCCAGCAGCTTGGCCCCCGGGGAGCAGTACTTC
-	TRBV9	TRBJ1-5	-	CASSVASRGGARGYISNQPQHF	TGTGCCAGCAGCGTAGCCTCGAGAGGGGGGGCGAGGGGATATATAAGCAATCAGCCCCAGCATTTT
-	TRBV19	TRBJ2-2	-	CASNERYSNTGELFF	TGTGCCAGTAACGAACGGTACTCGAACACCGGGGAGCTGTTTTTT
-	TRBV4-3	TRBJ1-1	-	CASSQETENTEAFF	TGCGCCAGCAGCCAAGAAACAGAAAACACTGAAGCTTTCTTT
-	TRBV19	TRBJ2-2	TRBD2	CASTTRGLAGRTNTGELFF	TGTGCCAGTACCACGAGAGGACTAGCGGGACGAACTAACACCGGGGAGCTGTTTTTT
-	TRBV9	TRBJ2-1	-	CASSEISGATNIRHNEQFF	TGTGCCAGCAGCGAGATCTCCGGGGCCACCAATATTCGTCACAATGAGCAGTTCTTC
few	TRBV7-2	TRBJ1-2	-	CASSFLNRLRGYTF	TGTGCCAGCAGCTTTCTGAACAGGCTTAGGGGCTACACCTTC
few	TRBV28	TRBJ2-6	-	CASGLGISGANVLTF	TGTGCCAGTGGACTGGGCATCTCTGGGGCCAACGTCCTGACTTTC
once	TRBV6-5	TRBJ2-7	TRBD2	CASSKTSGEQYF	TGTGCCAGCAGCAAGACTAGCGGCGAGCAGTACTTC
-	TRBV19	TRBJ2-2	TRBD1	CASSIHRGLRDTGELFF	TGTGCCAGTAGTATTCACAGGGGGCTGAGGGACACCGGGGAGCTGTTTTTT
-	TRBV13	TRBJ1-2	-	CASSTRGLSYTF	TGTGCCAGCAGCACCAGGGGCTTGAGCTACACCTTC
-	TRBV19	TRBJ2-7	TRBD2	CASSIAGRGSSYEQYF	TGTGCCAGTAGTATTGCCGGGAGGGGGAGTTCCTACGAGCAGTACTTC
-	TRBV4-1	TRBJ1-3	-	CASSQDFGSTSSGNTIYF	TGCGCCAGCAGCCAAGATTTCGGCAGTACGAGCTCTGGAAACACCATATATTTT
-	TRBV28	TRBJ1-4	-	CASNGGGHSNEKLFF	TGTGCCAGCAATGGGGGGGGACACTCTAATGAAAAACTGTTTTTT
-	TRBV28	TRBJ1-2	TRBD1	CASRGGQENYGYTF	TGTGCCAGCAGGGGGGGACAGGAGAACTATGGCTACACCTTC
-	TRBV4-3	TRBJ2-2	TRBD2	CASSQHLADNTGELFF	TGCGCCAGCAGCCAACATCTAGCGGATAACACCGGGGAGCTGTTTTTT
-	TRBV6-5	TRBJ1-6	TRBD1	CASSSGTGGNSPLHF	TGTGCCAGCAGTAGCGGGACAGGGGGTAATTCACCCCTCCACTTT
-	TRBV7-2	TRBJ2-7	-	CASSYGTRYEQYF	TGTGCCAGCAGCTACGGGACTCGCTACGAGCAGTACTTC
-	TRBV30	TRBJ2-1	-	CAWNRAPSYNEQFF	TGTGCCTGGAACAGGGCCCCGTCCTACAATGAGCAGTTCTTC
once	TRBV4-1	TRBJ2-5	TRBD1	CASSREPGTGEETQYF	TGCGCCAGCAGCCGAGAACCCGGGACAGGGGAAGAGACCCAGTACTTC
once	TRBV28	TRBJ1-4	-	CASSDALNEKLFF	TGTGCCAGCTCGGATGCCCTTAATGAAAAACTGTTTTTT
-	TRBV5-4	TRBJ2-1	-	CASSLGPDNEQFF	TGTGCCAGCAGCTTAGGACCCGACAATGAGCAGTTCTTC
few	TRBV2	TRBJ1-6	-	CASNGGGRDNSPLHF	TGTGCCAGCAATGGTGGGGGCAGGGATAATTCACCCCTCCACTTT